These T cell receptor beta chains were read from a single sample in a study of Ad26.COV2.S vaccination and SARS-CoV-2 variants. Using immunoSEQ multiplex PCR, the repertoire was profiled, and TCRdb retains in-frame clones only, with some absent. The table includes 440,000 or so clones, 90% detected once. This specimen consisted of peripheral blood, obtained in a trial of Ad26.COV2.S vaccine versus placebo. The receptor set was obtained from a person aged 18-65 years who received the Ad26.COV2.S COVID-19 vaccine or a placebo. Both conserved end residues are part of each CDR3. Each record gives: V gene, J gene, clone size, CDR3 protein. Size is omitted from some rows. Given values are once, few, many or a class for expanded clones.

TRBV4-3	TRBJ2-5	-	CASSQDVGGETQYF
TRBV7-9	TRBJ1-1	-	CASSPIWTSSNTEAFF
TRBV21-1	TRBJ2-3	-	CASSKEGLAGSMDTQYF
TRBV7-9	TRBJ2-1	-	CASSHDRDFYNEQFF
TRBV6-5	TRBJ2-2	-	CASSLGLAGAGELFF
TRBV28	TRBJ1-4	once	CASSSTDTNEKLFF
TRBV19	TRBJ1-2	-	CATATGGDGYTF
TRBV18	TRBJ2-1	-	CASSPPLRQGWSEQFF
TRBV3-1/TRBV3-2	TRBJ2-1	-	CASSQGGGRISGETEQFF
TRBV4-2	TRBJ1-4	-	CASSQDREGANEKLFF
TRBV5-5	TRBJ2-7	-	CASSLVAGGRWSSYEQYF